This T cell receptor beta chain was captured by sequencing in a study of blood T cell repertoires in COVID-19. Study details: COVID-19 samples, acute and convalescent, were from the United States, Italy and Spain.

CDR1 is SNHLY, CDR2 FYNNEI, per germline. V shed 2 bases and J 1 base; nucleotides not matched to a gene: 3. This CDR3 region has 16 residues. How the authors handled the data: Estimated nucleated cell counts came from reference gene primer amplification. Produced via immunoSEQ multiplex PCR; TCRdb's table is partial and in-frame only. V and J calls and clone size are copied from that table; D and trimming were computed from the DNA. The table shows 350,000 to 400,000 clones, with around 87% occurring only once. Participants, roughly 18 to 90 years old, spanned around 25 US areas. Cohort placement rested on clinical history that participants reported themselves.

The sequence came from a man aged 35 to 55 in a cohort exposed to, infected with or recovered from COVID-19 (not recorded which). Sequencing used PBMCs or T cells enriched from blood (not recorded which). This rearrangement joins TRBV2 to TRBJ2-5; TRBD2 matches 11 bases. The CDR3 here is CASSEPGLAAQETQYF. The DNA of the CDR3 is TGTGCCAGCAGTGAACCGGGACTAGCGGCCCAAGAGACCCAGTACTTC.